This record concerns one T cell receptor (beta chain) sequence. Its antigen is undetermined. A junction end diverges from the germline sequence, so it may reflect a read error. The data stem from a study of T cells in Graves' hyperthyroidism and ophthalmopathy. The definition of stable Graves' hyperthyroidism was no ophthalmopathy progression within 18 months. Patients aged 18 to 65 had newly diagnosed hyperthyroidism that had lasted under 2 months. The germline V gene encodes CDR1 SGHTA and CDR2 FQGNSA. The CDR3 spans 14 residues. Amplification targeted TCR beta CDR3 regions from RNA transcripts. First-round RT-PCR with HTBI primers amplified the TCR CDR3 region. Via MiXCR, TCRdb re-called the multiplex PCR reads, giving one row per CDR3 protein. The data hold a few hundred thousand distinct CDR3 sequences, with approximately 44% observed a single time. Whole-study results and caveats: Ophthalmopathy got predicted by the model a median around six months before its onset. In the blood, most expanded thyroid clonotypes above 0.001 appeared as well.

Sequencing was done on a sample of peripheral blood or thyroid tissue (not recorded which). The clonotype comes from a young woman with Graves' hyperthyroidism. The chain carries TRBV7-2 and TRBJ2-7, with 7 bases lining up with TRBD2. CDR3 in amino acids: CASSPGGSPYEQYF. In DNA, the CDR3 is TGTGCCAGCAGCCCCGGCGGGAGTCCCTATGAGCAGTACTTC.